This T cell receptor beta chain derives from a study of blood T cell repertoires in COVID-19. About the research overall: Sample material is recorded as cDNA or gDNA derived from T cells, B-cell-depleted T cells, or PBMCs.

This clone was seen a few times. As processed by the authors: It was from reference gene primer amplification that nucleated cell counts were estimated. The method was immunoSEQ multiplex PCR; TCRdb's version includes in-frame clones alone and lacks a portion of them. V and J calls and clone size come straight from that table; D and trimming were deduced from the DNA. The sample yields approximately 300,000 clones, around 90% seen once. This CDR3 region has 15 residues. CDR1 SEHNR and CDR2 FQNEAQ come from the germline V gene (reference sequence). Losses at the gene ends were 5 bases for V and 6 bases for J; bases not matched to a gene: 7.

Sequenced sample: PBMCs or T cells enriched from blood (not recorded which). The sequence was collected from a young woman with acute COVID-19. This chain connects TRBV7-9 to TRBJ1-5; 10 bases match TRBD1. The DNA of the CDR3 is TGTGCCAGCAGCCCGGGGACAGGGGATTTTCAGCCCCAGCATTTT. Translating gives CASSPGTGDFQPQHF.